This T cell receptor beta chain appears in the sequencing data of a study of blood T cell repertoires in COVID-19. Overall study context: Specimens from acute and convalescent COVID-19 originated in the United States, Italy and Spain.

This clone was observed a single time. Germline V CDR1 and CDR2: SGHVS, FNYEAQ. With 2 bases removed from V and 1 base from J, the gap between germline ends came to 17 bases. This CDR3 spans 18 amino acids. Sequenced by immunoSEQ multiplex PCR; TCRdb stores in-frame clones only, minus some. The sample contains 60,000 to 75,000 clones, 85% to 90% of which appear only once. This TCR was sampled from a man in his forties or fifties with active COVID-19. J is TRBJ2-2 and V is TRBV7-6; D not resolved. Sequences were obtained from peripheral blood. The CDR3 sequence is CASSLLRSGPGNTGELFF. CDR3 coding DNA: TGTGCCAGCAGCTTATTGAGGTCGGGTCCCGGGAACACCGGGGAGCTGTTTTTT.